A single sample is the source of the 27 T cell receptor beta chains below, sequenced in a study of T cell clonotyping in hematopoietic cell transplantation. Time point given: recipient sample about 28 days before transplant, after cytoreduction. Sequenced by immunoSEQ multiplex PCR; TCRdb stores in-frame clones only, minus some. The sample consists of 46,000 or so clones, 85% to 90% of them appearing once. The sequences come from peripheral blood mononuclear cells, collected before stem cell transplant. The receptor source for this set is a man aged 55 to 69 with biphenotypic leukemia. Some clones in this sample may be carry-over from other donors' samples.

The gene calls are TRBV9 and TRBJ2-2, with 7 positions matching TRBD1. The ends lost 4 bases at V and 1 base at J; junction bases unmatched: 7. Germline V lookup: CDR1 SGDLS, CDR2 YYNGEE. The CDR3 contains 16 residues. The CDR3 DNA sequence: TGTGCCAGCAGCCCCGGCCCAGGGGGGAACACCGGGGAGCTGTTTTTT. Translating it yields CASSPGPGGNTGELFF.

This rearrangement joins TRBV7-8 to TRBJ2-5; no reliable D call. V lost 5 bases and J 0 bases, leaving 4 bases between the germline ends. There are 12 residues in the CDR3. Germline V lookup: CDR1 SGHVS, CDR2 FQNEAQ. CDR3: CASSPYQETQYF. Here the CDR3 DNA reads TGTGCCAGCAGCCCGTACCAAGAGACCCAGTACTTC. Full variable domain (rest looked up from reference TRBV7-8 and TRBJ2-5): GAGVSQSPRYKVAKRGQDVALRCDPISGHVSLFWYQQALGQGPEFLTYFQNEAQLDKSGLPSDRFFAERPEGSVSTLKIQRTQQEDSAVYLCASSPYQETQYFGPGTRLLVL.

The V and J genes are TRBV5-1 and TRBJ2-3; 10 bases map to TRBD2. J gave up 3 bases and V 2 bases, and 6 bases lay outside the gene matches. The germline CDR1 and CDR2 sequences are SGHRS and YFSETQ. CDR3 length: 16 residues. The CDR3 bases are TGCGCCAGCAGCTTTATGCTAGCGGGGGAAACAGATACGCAGTATTTT. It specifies CASSFMLAGETDTQYF. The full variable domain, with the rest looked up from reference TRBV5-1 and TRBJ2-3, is KAGVTQTPRYLIKTRGQQVTLSCSPISGHRSVSWYQQTPGQGLQFLFEYFSETQRNKGNFPGRFSGRQFSNSRSEMNVSTLELGDSALYLCASSFMLAGETDTQYFGPGTRLTVL.

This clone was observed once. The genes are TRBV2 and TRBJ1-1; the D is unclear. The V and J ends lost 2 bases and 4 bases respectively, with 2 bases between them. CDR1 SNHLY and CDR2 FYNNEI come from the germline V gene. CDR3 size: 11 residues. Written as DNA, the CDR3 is TGTGCCAGCAGTGAACTCACTGAAGCTTTCTTT. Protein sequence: CASSELTEAFF.

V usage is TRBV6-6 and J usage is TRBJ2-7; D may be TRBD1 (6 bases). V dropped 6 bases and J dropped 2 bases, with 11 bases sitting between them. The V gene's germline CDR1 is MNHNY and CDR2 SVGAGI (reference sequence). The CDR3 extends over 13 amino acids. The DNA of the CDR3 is TGTGCCAGCAGCGGGACATTTGCCTACGAGCAGTACTTC. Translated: CASSGTFAYEQYF.

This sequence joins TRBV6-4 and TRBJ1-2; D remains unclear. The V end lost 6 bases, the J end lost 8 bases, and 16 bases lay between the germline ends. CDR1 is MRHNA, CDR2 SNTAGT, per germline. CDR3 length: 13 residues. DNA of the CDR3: TGTGCCAGCAGGAGAACGGAGGGAGACGGCTACACCTTC. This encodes CASRRTEGDGYTF.

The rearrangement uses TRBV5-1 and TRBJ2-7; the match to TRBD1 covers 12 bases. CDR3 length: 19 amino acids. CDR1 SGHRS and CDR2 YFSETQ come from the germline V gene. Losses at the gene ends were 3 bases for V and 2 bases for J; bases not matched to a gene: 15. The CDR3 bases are TGCGCCAGCAGCTCCGTCCGGGACAGGGGGCTCCGGCCCACCTACGAGCAGTACTTC. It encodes CASSSVRDRGLRPTYEQYF.

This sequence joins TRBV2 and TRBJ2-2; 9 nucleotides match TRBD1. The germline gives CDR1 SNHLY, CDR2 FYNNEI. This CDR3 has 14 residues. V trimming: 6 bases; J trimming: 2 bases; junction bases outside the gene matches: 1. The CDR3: CASRGQGNTGELFF. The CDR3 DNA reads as TGTGCCAGCAGGGGACAGGGAAACACCGGGGAGCTGTTTTTT. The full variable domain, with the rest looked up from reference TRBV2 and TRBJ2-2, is EPEVTQTPSHQVTQMGQEVILRCVPISNHLYFYWYRQILGQKVEFLVSFYNNEISEKSEIFDDQFSVERPDGSNFTLKIRSTKLEDSAMYFCASRGQGNTGELFFGEGSRLTVL.

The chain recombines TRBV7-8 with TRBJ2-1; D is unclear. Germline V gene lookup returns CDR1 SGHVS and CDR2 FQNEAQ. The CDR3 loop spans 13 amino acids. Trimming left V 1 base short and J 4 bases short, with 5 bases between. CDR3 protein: CASSLEPYNEQFF. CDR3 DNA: TGTGCCAGCAGCTTAGAACCTTACAATGAGCAGTTCTTC. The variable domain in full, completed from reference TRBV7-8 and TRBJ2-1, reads GAGVSQSPRYKVAKRGQDVALRCDPISGHVSLFWYQQALGQGPEFLTYFQNEAQLDKSGLPSDRFFAERPEGSVSTLKIQRTQQEDSAVYLCASSLEPYNEQFFGPGTRLTVL.

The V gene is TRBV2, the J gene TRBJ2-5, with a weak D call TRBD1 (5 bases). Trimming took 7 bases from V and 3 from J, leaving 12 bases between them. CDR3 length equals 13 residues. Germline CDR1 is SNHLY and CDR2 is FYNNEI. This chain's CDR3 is CASMTDSEETQYF. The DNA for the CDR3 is TGTGCCAGCATGACTGACAGTGAAGAGACCCAGTACTTC.

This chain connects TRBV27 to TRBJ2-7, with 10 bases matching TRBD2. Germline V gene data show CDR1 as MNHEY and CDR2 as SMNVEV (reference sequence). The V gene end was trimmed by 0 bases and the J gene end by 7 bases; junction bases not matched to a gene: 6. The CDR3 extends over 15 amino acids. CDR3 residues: CASSLSLAGVREQYF. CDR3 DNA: TGTGCCAGCAGTTTATCCCTAGCGGGAGTGCGAGAGCAGTACTTC.

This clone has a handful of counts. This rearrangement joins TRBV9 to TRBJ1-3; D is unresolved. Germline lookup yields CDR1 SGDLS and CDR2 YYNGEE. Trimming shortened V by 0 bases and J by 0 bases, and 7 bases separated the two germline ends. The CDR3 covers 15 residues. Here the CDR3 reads CASSVAAYSGNTIYF. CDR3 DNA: TGTGCCAGCAGCGTAGCTGCATACTCTGGAAACACCATATATTTT.

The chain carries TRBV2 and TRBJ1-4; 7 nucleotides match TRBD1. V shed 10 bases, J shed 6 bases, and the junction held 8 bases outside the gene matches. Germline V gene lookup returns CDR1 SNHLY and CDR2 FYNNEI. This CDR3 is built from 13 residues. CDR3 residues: CATAGTVDEKLFF. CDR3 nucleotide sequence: TGTGCCACCGCCGGGACAGTCGATGAAAAACTGTTTTTT.

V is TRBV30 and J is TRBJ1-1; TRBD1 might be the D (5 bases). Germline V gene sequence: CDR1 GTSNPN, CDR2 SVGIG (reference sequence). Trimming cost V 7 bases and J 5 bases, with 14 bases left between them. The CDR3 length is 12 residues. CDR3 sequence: CAYTAGWTEAFF. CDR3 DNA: TGTGCCTATACGGCAGGGTGGACTGAAGCTTTCTTT.

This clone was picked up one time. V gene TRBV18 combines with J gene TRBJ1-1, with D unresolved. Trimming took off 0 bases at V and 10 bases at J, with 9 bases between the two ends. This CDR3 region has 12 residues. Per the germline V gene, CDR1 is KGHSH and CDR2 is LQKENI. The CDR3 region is CASSPPGSGAFF. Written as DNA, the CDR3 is TGTGCCAGCTCACCACCAGGTTCGGGAGCTTTCTTT.

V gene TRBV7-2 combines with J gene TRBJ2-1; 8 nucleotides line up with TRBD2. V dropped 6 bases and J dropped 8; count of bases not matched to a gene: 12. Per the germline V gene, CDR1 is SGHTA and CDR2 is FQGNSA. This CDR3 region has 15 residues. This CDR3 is CASSLSAGDLYEQFF. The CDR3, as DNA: TGTGCCAGCAGTCTGTCAGCGGGAGATCTCTATGAGCAGTTCTTC.

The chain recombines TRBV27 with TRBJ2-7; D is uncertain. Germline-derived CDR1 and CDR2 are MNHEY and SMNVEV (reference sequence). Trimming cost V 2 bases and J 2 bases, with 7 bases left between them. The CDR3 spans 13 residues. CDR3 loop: CASSLRWTYEQYF. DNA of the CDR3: TGTGCCAGCAGTTTACGCTGGACCTACGAGCAGTACTTC.

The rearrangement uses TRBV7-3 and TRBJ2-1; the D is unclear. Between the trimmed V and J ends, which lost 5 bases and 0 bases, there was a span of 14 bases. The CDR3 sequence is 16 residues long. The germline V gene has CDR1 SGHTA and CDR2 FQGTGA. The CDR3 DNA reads TGTGCCAGCAGCCCAGTAGCAGGTTTCTCCTACAATGAGCAGTTCTTC. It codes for CASSPVAGFSYNEQFF. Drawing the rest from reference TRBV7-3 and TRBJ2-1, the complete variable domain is GAGVSQTPSNKVTEKGKYVELRCDPISGHTALYWYRQSLGQGPEFLIYFQGTGAADDSGLPNDRFFAVRPEGSVSTLKIQRTERGDSAVYLCASSPVAGFSYNEQFFGPGTRLTVL.

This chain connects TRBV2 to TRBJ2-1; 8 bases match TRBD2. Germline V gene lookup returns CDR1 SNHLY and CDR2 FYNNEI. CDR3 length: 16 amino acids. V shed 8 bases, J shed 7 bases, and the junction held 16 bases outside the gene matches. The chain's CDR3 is CASAVASGSQRNEQFF. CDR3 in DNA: TGTGCCAGCGCGGTGGCTAGCGGGTCCCAGAGGAATGAGCAGTTCTTC.

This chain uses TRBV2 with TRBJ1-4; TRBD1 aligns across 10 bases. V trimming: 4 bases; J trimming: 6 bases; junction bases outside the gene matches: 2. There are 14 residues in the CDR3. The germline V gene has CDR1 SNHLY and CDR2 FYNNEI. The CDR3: CASSAGTGDEKLFF. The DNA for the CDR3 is TGTGCCAGCAGTGCCGGGACAGGGGATGAAAAACTGTTTTTT.

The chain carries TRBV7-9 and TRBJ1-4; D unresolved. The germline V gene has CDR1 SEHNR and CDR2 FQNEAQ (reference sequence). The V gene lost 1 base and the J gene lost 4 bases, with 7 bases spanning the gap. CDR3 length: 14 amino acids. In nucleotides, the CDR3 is TGTGCCAGCAGCTTAGGGGTCTTTAATGAAAAACTGTTTTTT. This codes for CASSLGVFNEKLFF.

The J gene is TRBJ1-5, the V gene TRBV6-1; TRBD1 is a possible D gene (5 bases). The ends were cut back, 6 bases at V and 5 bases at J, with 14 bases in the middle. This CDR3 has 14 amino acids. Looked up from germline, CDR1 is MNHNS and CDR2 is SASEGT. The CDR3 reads CASSVDSNYQPQHF. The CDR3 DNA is TGTGCCAGCAGCGTAGACAGTAACTATCAGCCCCAGCATTTT.

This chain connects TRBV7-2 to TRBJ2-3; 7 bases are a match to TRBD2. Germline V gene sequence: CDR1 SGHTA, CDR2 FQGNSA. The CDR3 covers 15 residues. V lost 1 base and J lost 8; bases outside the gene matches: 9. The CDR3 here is CASSLVGRESGTQYF. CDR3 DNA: TGTGCCAGCAGCTTAGTAGGGCGGGAGTCAGGTACGCAGTATTTT.

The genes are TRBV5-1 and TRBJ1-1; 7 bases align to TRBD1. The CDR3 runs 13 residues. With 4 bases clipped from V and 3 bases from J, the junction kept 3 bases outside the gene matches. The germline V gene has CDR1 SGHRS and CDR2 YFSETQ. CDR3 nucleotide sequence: TGCGCCAGCAGCCCGGGACAGTACACTGAAGCTTTCTTT. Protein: CASSPGQYTEAFF.

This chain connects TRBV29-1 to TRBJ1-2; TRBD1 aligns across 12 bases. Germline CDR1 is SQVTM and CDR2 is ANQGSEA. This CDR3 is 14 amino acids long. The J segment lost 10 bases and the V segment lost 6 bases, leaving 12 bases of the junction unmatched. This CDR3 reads CSVGQGALRGIYTF. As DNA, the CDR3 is TGCAGCGTGGGACAGGGGGCACTGCGGGGGATCTACACCTTC.

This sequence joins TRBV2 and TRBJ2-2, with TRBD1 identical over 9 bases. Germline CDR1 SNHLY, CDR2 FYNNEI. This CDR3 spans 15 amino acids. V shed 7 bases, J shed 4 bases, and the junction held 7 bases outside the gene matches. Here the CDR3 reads CASTRGQGGTGELFF. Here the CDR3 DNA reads TGTGCCAGCACGCGGGGACAGGGAGGCACCGGGGAGCTGTTTTTT.

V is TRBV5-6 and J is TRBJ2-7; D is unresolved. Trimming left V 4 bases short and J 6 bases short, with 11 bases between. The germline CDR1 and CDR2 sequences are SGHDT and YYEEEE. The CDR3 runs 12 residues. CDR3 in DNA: TGTGCCAGCAGCCTAAACGGGTTCGAGCAGTACTTC. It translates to CASSLNGFEQYF.